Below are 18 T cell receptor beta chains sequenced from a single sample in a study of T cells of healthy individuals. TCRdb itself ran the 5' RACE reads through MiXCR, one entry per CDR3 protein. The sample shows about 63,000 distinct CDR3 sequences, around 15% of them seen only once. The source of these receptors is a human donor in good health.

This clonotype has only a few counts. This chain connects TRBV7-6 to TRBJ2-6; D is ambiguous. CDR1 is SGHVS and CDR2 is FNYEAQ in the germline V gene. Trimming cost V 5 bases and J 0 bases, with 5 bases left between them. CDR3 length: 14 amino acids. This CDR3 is CASSPGSGANVLTF. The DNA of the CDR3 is TGTGCCAGCAGCCCCGGCTCTGGGGCCAACGTCCTGACTTTC.

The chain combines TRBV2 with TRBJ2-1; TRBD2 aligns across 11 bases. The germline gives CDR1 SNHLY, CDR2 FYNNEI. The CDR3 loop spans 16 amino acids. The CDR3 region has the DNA TGTGCTTGTCTAGCGGGAGGAAAGAGCTCCTACAATGAGCAGTTCTTC. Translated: CACLAGGKSSYNEQFF.

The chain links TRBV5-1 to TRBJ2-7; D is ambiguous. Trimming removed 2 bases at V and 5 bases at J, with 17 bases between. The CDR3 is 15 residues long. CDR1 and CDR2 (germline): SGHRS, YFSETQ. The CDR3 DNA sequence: TGCGCCAGCAGCTTAAGGGTCCGAAATTTGAACGAGCAGTACTTC. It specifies CASSLRVRNLNEQYF.

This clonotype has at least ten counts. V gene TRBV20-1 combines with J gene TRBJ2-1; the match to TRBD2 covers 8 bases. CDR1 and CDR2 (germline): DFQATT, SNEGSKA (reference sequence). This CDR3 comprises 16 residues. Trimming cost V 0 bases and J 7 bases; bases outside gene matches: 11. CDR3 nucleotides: TGCAGTGCTAGAGATTCCCCTCGAAGACTAGCGAATGAGCAGTTCTTC. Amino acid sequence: CSARDSPRRLANEQFF.

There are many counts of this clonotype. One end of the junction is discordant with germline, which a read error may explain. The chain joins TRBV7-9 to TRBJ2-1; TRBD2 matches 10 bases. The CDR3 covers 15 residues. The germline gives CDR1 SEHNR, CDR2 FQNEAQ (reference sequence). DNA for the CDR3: TGTGCCAGCAGCGCCCTAGCGGGAGCCTATAATGAGCAGTTCTTC. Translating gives CASSALAGAYNEQFF.

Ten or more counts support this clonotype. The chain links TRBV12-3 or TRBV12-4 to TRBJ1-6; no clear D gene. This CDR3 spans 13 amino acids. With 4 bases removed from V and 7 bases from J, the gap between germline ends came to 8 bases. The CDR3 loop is CASSSQSNSPLHF. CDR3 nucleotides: TGTGCCAGCAGTTCCCAGTCCAATTCACCCCTCCACTTT.

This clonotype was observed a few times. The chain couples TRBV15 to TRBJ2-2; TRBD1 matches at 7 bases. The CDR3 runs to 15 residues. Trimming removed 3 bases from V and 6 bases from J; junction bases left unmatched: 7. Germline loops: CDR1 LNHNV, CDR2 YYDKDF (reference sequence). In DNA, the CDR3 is TGTGCCACCAGCAGCAGAAGGGGGCACGCCGGGGAGCTGTTTTTT. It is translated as CATSSRRGHAGELFF.

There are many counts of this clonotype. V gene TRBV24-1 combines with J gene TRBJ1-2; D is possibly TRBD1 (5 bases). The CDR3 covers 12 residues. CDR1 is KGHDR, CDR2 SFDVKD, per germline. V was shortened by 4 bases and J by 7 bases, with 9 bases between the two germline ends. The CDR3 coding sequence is TGTGCCACCAGTGACGGGACGGCTGGCTACACCTTC. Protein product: CATSDGTAGYTF.

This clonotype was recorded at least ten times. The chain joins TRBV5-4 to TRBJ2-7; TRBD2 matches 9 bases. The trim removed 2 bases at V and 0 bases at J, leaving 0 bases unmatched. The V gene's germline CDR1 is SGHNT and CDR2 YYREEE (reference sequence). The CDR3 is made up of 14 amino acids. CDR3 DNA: TGTGCCAGCAGCTTTAGCGGGAGCTCCTACGAGCAGTACTTC. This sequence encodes CASSFSGSSYEQYF.

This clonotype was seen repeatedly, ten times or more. This CDR3 is CASSFNEQYF. The CDR3 DNA follows: TGTGCCAGCAGTTTCAACGAGCAGTACTTC. The chain uses TRBV28 and TRBJ2-7; D gene uncertain. The CDR3 length is 10 residues. V was pared by 3 bases and J by 5 bases, with 2 bases between. The V gene's germline CDR1 is MDHEN and CDR2 SYDVKM.

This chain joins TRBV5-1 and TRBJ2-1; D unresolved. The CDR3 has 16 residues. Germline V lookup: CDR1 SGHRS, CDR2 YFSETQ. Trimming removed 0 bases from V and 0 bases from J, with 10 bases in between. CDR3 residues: CASSLEQRSSYNEQFF. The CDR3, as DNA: TGCGCCAGCAGCTTGGAACAGCGAAGCTCCTACAATGAGCAGTTCTTC.

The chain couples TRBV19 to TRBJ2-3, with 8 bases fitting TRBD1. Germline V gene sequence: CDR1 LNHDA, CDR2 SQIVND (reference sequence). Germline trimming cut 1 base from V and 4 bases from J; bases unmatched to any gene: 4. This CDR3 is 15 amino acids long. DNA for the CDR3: TGTGCCAGTAGTATAGTCGCGACAGGGGCAGATACGCAGTATTTT. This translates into CASSIVATGADTQYF.

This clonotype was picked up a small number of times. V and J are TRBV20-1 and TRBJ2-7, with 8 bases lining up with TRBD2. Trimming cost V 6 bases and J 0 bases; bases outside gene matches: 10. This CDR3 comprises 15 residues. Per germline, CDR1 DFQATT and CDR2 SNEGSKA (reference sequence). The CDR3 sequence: CSATGGEGSSYEQYF. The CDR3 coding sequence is TGCAGTGCCACGGGGGGGGAGGGCAGCTCCTACGAGCAGTACTTC.

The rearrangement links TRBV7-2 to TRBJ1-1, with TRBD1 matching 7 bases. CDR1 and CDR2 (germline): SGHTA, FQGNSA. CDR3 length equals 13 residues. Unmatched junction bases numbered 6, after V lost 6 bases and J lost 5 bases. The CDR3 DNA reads TGTGCCAGCAGATCTACAGGGGATACTGAAGCTTTCTTT. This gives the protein CASRSTGDTEAFF.

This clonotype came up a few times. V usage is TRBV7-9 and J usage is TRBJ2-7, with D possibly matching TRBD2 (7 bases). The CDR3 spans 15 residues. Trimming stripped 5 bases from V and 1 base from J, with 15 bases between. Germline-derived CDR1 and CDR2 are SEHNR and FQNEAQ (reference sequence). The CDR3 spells CASSNGRGPSYEQYF. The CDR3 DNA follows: TGTGCCAGCAGCAATGGGCGGGGGCCTTCCTACGAGCAGTACTTC.

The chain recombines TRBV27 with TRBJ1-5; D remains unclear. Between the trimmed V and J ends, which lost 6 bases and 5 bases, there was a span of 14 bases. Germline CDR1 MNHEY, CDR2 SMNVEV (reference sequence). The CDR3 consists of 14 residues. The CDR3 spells CASSYSGPYQPQHF. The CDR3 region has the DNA TGTGCCAGCAGCTATTCCGGGCCATATCAGCCCCAGCATTTT.

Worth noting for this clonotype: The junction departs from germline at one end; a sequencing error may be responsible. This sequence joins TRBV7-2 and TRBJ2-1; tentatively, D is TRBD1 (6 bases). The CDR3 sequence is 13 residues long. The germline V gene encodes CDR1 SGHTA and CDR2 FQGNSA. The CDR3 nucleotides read TGTGCCAGCAGCTTTCGGACAGACAACGAGCAGTTCTTC. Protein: CASSFRTDNEQFF.

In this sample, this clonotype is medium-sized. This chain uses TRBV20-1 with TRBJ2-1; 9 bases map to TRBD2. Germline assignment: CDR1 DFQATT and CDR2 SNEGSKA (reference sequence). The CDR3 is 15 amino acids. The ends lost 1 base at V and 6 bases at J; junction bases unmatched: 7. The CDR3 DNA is TGCAGTGCTAGAGTCCCGGGACTAGCCATCAATGAGCAGTTCTTC. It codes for CSARVPGLAINEQFF.